A selection of T cell receptor beta chains follows, all from one sample in a study of T-cell reconstitution after alpha-beta-depleted transplantation in children. TCRdb re-derived calls from the PCR reads in MiXCR, one entry per CDR3 protein. The profile covers roughly 670,000 distinct CDR3 sequences, with about an eighth appearing a single time and roughly 0.77% taken by the ten largest. This specimen was PBMCs, taken before TCRalphabeta/CD19-depleted stem cell transplant. Receptor source: a girl aged 2-10 years with congenital amegakaryocytic thrombocytopenia, due to receive a stem cell transplant. The CDR3 runs from the conserved cysteine through the conserved F or W. D genes are given only for firm matches. Size values are once, few and many counts, or a class for expanded clones, and some rows have none.

v_call: TRBV5-1; clone_size: few; j_call: TRBJ2-1; d_call: .; cdr3_nt: TGCGCCAGCAGCTCCTCCGTCGGGGCGAAGAATGAGCAGTTCTTC; cdr3_aa: CASSSSVGAKNEQFF
v_call: TRBV27; clone_size: many; j_call: TRBJ1-1; d_call: .; cdr3_nt: TGTGCCAGCTGGCGTGGATCGAACACTGAAGCTTTCTTT; cdr3_aa: CASWRGSNTEAFF
v_call: TRBV5-5; clone_size: few; j_call: TRBJ2-3; d_call: TRBD2; cdr3_nt: TGTGCCAGCAGTCATGGACTAGCGGCTAACACAGATACGCAGTATTTT; cdr3_aa: CASSHGLAANTDTQYF
v_call: TRBV29-1; clone_size: few; j_call: TRBJ1-2; d_call: .; cdr3_nt: TGCAGCGTTGAGCAGGGTACCTATGGCTACACCTTC; cdr3_aa: CSVEQGTYGYTF
v_call: TRBV29-1; clone_size: many; j_call: TRBJ2-7; d_call: .; cdr3_nt: TGCGGCGCACGGATAAAGAACTACGAGCAGTACTTC; cdr3_aa: CGARIKNYEQYF
v_call: TRBV6-1; clone_size: many; j_call: TRBJ2-7; d_call: .; cdr3_nt: TGTGCCAGCGGAGTCCCCCGAGGCACGGTCCCCCACGAGCAGTACTTC; cdr3_aa: CASGVPRGTVPHEQYF
v_call: TRBV11-2; clone_size: .; j_call: TRBJ2-7; d_call: .; cdr3_nt: TGTGCCAGCTCCCAGTTAAAGACAAGGGGCTACGAGCAGTACTTC; cdr3_aa: CASSQLKTRGYEQYF
v_call: TRBV20-1; clone_size: few; j_call: TRBJ2-4; d_call: TRBD2; cdr3_nt: TGCAGTGCTGATCCCGGGACTAGCGGGAGGTGGAACATTCAGTACTTC; cdr3_aa: CSADPGTSGRWNIQYF
v_call: TRBV20-1; clone_size: many; j_call: TRBJ2-7; d_call: TRBD2; cdr3_nt: TGCAGTGCTCTCGGACTAGCGGAGTACTACGAGCAGTACTTC; cdr3_aa: CSALGLAEYYEQYF
v_call: TRBV20-1; clone_size: many; j_call: TRBJ2-7; d_call: .; cdr3_nt: TGCAGTGCTCTGAGGGCTAGCGAGCAGTACTTC; cdr3_aa: CSALRASEQYF
v_call: TRBV12-3/TRBV12-4; clone_size: many; j_call: TRBJ1-1; d_call: .; cdr3_nt: TGTGCCAGCACCTTGATGGGGGGCTGGAGGACTGAAGCTTTCTTT; cdr3_aa: CASTLMGGWRTEAFF
v_call: TRBV5-1; clone_size: .; j_call: TRBJ2-7; d_call: TRBD1; cdr3_nt: TGCGCCAGCAGCTGGGACAGGGAGTACGAGCAGTACTTC; cdr3_aa: CASSWDREYEQYF
v_call: TRBV12-3/TRBV12-4; clone_size: .; j_call: TRBJ2-2; d_call: .; cdr3_nt: TGTGCCAACACCGGGGTGGCTGCGAACACCGGGAAGCTGTTTTTT; cdr3_aa: CANTGVAANTGKLFF
v_call: TRBV6-4; clone_size: many; j_call: TRBJ2-1; d_call: TRBD1; cdr3_nt: TGTGCCAGCTCTACCGGACAGGGACCACATAATGAGCAGTTCTTC; cdr3_aa: CASSTGQGPHNEQFF
v_call: TRBV5-1; clone_size: many; j_call: TRBJ2-2; d_call: .; cdr3_nt: TGCGCCAGCAGCAAGGAACACCCCGGGGAGCTGTTTTTT; cdr3_aa: CASSKEHPGELFF
v_call: TRBV4-1; clone_size: many; j_call: TRBJ2-1; d_call: .; cdr3_nt: TGCGCCAGCAGCCAAGATATGGCCTTTGGCGCGTTCTTC; cdr3_aa: CASSQDMAFGAFF